These 15 T cell receptor beta chains were sequenced from one sample in a study of vaccination effects on CD4 cells after COVID-19. With the ViraFEST assay, the study expanded antigen-specific CD4+ T cells using viral peptide pools, then sequenced them. CD4+ T cells were isolated after roughly nine days of culture. From March to December 2020, the person had a SARS-CoV-2 infection that was confirmed by PCR. Profiling relied on immunoSEQ multiplex PCR, and the TCRdb table lists in-frame clones only, not all of them. Here the sample spans 20,000 or so clones, around 74% being singletons. Their antigens are not known. This specimen was CD4+ T cells from PBMCs cultured with SARS-CoV-2 spike peptides, taken before COVID-19 vaccination. These TCRs come from a human donor who had a prior SARS-CoV-2 infection.

This clone has only a few counts. J is TRBJ1-2 and V is TRBV9, with D hard to call. The CDR3 length is 16 residues. The V gene's germline CDR1 is SGDLS and CDR2 YYNGEE. Trimming cost V 2 bases and J 0 bases, with 14 bases left between them. In DNA form, the CDR3 reads TGTGCCAGCAGCGTTGGGGAGGGAGTAGCTAACTATGGCTACACCTTC. It specifies CASSVGEGVANYGYTF. Full variable domain (outside the CDR3, taken from reference TRBV9 and TRBJ1-2): DSGVTQTPKHLITATGQRVTLRCSPRSGDLSVYWYQQSLDQGLQFLIQYYNGEERAKGNILERFSAQQFPDLHSELNLSSLELGDSALYFCASSVGEGVANYGYTFGSGTRLTVV.

The V gene is TRBV19, the J gene TRBJ1-2; D may be TRBD1 (6 bases). The CDR3 consists of 15 residues. Germline V gene data show CDR1 as LNHDA and CDR2 as SQIVND (reference sequence). V was shortened by 8 bases and J by 3 bases, with 19 bases between the two germline ends. CDR3 nucleotide sequence: TGTGCCAGTCTCGCAACCGGGACAAGCTACTATGGCTACACCTTC. Encoded protein: CASLATGTSYYGYTF.

There are a few counts of this clone. The rearrangement links TRBV7-2 to TRBJ2-2; 9 bases map to TRBD1. The CDR3 length is 14 residues. After removal of 5 bases from V and 17 bases from J, the junction contained 15 bases not matched to a gene. CDR1 and CDR2 from the germline V gene are SGHTA and FQGNSA. CDR3 amino acids: CASSGTTGGAIYFF. CDR3 nucleotides: TGTGCCAGCAGCGGAACCACAGGGGGCGCGATTTACTTTTTT. Full variable domain (outside the CDR3, taken from reference TRBV7-2 and TRBJ2-2): GAGVSQSPSNKVTEKGKDVELRCDPISGHTALYWYRQSLGQGLEFLIYFQGNSAPDKSGLPSDRFSAERTGGSVSTLTIQRTQQEDSAVYLCASSGTTGGAIYFFGEGSRLTVL.

The chain has TRBV4-1 and TRBJ2-7; 9 bases fit TRBD1. Trimming removed 0 bases from V and 5 bases from J; junction bases left unmatched: 2. Germline assignment: CDR1 MGHRA and CDR2 YSYEKL. The CDR3 covers 14 residues. The CDR3 sequence: CASSQDGTGNEQYF. The CDR3 bases are TGCGCCAGCAGCCAAGATGGGACAGGGAACGAGCAGTACTTC.

This sequence joins TRBV18 and TRBJ2-7, with a possible D match to TRBD2 (6 bases). The germline gives CDR1 KGHSH, CDR2 LQKENI. Trimming shortened V by 5 bases and J by 2 bases, and 13 bases separated the two germline ends. This CDR3 comprises 14 residues. Here the CDR3 reads CASSVSGEAYEQYF. The CDR3 region has the DNA TGTGCCAGCTCAGTATCCGGGGAGGCCTACGAGCAGTACTTC.

The CDR3 protein is CASSLVSGDPYEQYF. The CDR3 bases are TGTGCCAGCAGCTTAGTTTCAGGGGACCCCTACGAGCAGTACTTC. J is TRBJ2-7 and V is TRBV11-3, with a possible D match to TRBD1 (6 bases). Germline CDR1 and CDR2: SGHNT and YENEEA. This CDR3 has 15 amino acids. V lost 1 base and J 2 bases, leaving 12 bases between the germline ends.

J is TRBJ1-3 and V is TRBV7-2, with 11 nucleotides matching TRBD1. Trimming at V came to 5 bases and at J to 8 bases, leaving 11 bases not matched to a gene. CDR1 and CDR2 (germline): SGHTA, FQGNSA. The CDR3 consists of 16 residues. CDR3 loop: CASSLRPGQGGHTIYF. The CDR3 region has the DNA TGTGCCAGCAGCCTCAGACCGGGACAGGGGGGACACACCATATATTTT.

This clone was detected a few times. The V call is TRBV2, the J call TRBJ2-7; 7 nucleotides line up with TRBD2. This CDR3 region has 13 residues. V lost 6 bases, J lost 2 bases, and 4 bases stayed unmatched. Germline V gene data show CDR1 as SNHLY and CDR2 as FYNNEI. The CDR3 DNA reads TGTGCCAGCAGCTGGGACTACACCTACGAGCAGTACTTC. The encoded protein is CASSWDYTYEQYF.

This clone was seen more than once but under ten times. The V and J genes are TRBV5-5 and TRBJ1-2; D gene uncertain. The V and J ends lost 5 bases and 5 bases respectively, with 10 bases between them. CDR3 size: 12 residues. Per the germline V gene, CDR1 is SGHKS and CDR2 is YYEKEE (reference sequence). CDR3 nucleotide sequence: TGTGCCAGCAGTTTTTTCAAATATGGCTACACCTTC. This sequence encodes CASSFFKYGYTF.

The rearrangement uses TRBV7-2 and TRBJ2-5; TRBD2 is a possible D gene (6 bases). The V gene lost 3 bases and the J gene lost 7 bases, with 15 bases spanning the gap. The CDR3 is 14 amino acids. Germline CDR1 and CDR2: SGHTA and FQGNSA. The CDR3 region has the DNA TGTGCCAGCAGCTTGTCGCGGGGCGACGGGACCCAGTACTTC. This translates into CASSLSRGDGTQYF.

The CDR3 region has the DNA TGTGCTAGTGGTTTGGTACTGGGAGGAGGGGCTAACATTCAGTACTTC. Protein: CASGLVLGGGANIQYF. This sequence joins TRBV12-5 and TRBJ2-4; tentative D call: TRBD2 (6 bases). Germline assignment: CDR1 LGHNT and CDR2 FRNRAP. V dropped 0 bases and J dropped 7 bases, with 16 bases sitting between them. The CDR3 extends over 16 amino acids.

This rearrangement joins TRBV28 to TRBJ1-2; tentative D call: TRBD1 (5 bases). With 8 bases removed from V and 7 bases from J, the gap between germline ends came to 17 bases. This CDR3 is 13 amino acids long. In germline, CDR1 is MDHEN, CDR2 SYDVKM. The CDR3 loop is CASVFGGSSGYTF. CDR3 nucleotide sequence: TGTGCCAGCGTCTTTGGGGGGTCGTCTGGCTACACCTTC.

The rearrangement links TRBV5-1 to TRBJ1-4, with TRBD1 matching over 7 bases. Germline V gene data show CDR1 as SGHRS and CDR2 as YFSETQ. The CDR3 runs to 16 residues. The V gene end was trimmed by 1 base and the J gene end by 11 bases; junction bases not matched to a gene: 14. The CDR3 sequence is CASSLLAIEGARKLFF. The CDR3 DNA sequence: TGCGCCAGCAGCTTGCTAGCCATTGAGGGGGCTCGGAAACTGTTTTTT.

V gene TRBV6-5 combines with J gene TRBJ2-7; D gene ambiguous. CDR3 length equals 12 residues. Trimming took 9 bases from V and 0 from J, leaving 9 bases between them. Germline V gene lookup returns CDR1 MNHEY and CDR2 SVGAGI. Here the CDR3 DNA reads TGTGCCAGTAAAAGCGACTCCTACGAGCAGTACTTC. This encodes CASKSDSYEQYF.

This rearrangement joins TRBV7-8 to TRBJ2-5, with a tentative D call TRBD2 (6 bases). CDR3 length: 17 residues. CDR1 is SGHVS and CDR2 is FQNEAQ in the germline V gene. Trimming pared 5 bases from V and 2 bases from J, leaving 21 bases between. In DNA, the CDR3 is TGTGCCAGCAGCCCGTGGGACTTCCGGAGGTCACAAGAGACCCAGTACTTC. As protein: CASSPWDFRRSQETQYF. Filled out from reference TRBV7-8 and TRBJ2-5, the complete variable domain reads GAGVSQSPRYKVAKRGQDVALRCDPISGHVSLFWYQQALGQGPEFLTYFQNEAQLDKSGLPSDRFFAERPEGSVSTLKIQRTQQEDSAVYLCASSPWDFRRSQETQYFGPGTRLLVL.